Following are 22 T cell receptor beta chains from one sample sequenced in a study of cytomegalovirus exposure and HLA in healthy donors. In the PCR, 60 Vbeta and 13 Jbeta primers were used. Clones were read by immunoSEQ multiplex PCR, and TCRdb kept only the in-frame ones, dropping some. This table holds 150,000 to 200,000 clones, roughly 85% found once. Sequencing was performed on PBMCs. The receptors stem from a man aged 18-30 years in good health and CMV-seropositive.

The chain is built from TRBV19 and TRBJ2-5; 7 nucleotides match TRBD2. TRBJ2-7 matches the DNA end more closely, so the J call is doubtful. Germline V gene lookup returns CDR1 LNHDA and CDR2 SQIVND (reference sequence). The CDR3 has 14 amino acids. Here the CDR3 reads CASSTGTTIYEQYF. As DNA, the CDR3 is TGTGCCAGTAGCACCGGGACTACGATCTACGAGCAGTACTTC.

The CDR3 protein is CASSFGLAGSFYEQYF. Written as DNA, the CDR3 is TGTGCCAGCAGCTTCGGACTAGCGGGAAGCTTCTACGAGCAGTACTTC. The chain has TRBV7-2 and TRBJ2-7; 12 bases match TRBD2. This CDR3 contains 16 residues. V trimming: 3 bases; J trimming: 3 bases; junction bases outside the gene matches: 6. Per the germline V gene, CDR1 is SGHTA and CDR2 is FQGNSA.

Here the CDR3 reads CASSRQTSGPNTGELFF. The CDR3, as DNA: TGTGCCAGCAGCCGTCAAACTAGCGGACCGAACACCGGGGAGCTGTTTTTT. The V gene is TRBV7-8, the J gene TRBJ2-2, with TRBD2 matching over 8 bases. Germline CDR1 is SGHVS and CDR2 is FQNEAQ. Trimming took 5 bases from V and 0 from J; bases not matched to a gene: 8. This CDR3 has 17 residues.

The chain combines TRBV5-1 with TRBJ2-2; TRBD1 is a possible D gene (6 bases). Per germline, CDR1 SGHRS and CDR2 YFSETQ. This CDR3 region has 12 residues. Trimming stripped 7 bases from V and 7 bases from J, with 11 bases between. This CDR3 reads CASETGFGELFF. The CDR3 DNA reads as TGCGCCAGCGAAACAGGGTTCGGGGAGCTGTTTTTT.

V and J are TRBV29-1 and TRBJ1-2, with a tentative D call TRBD1 (5 bases). V was shortened by 2 bases and J by 4 bases, with 20 bases between the two germline ends. In germline, CDR1 is SQVTM, CDR2 ANQGSEA. The CDR3 consists of 16 residues. CDR3 in DNA: TGCAGCGTTGAACGGTCCAGGGCTGGGTCAGGCTATGGCTACACCTTC. Translating it yields CSVERSRAGSGYGYTF.

The gene calls are TRBV4-1 and TRBJ2-5, with TRBD2 matching over 10 bases. The V segment lost 3 bases and the J segment 2 bases; nucleotides outside the gene matches: 3. The CDR3 is made up of 15 amino acids. Germline-derived CDR1 and CDR2 are MGHRA and YSYEKL. CDR3 sequence: CASSHGTSAQETQYF. The CDR3 coding sequence is TGCGCCAGCAGCCACGGGACTAGCGCGCAAGAGACCCAGTACTTC.

The V gene is TRBV28, the J gene TRBJ2-5; 8 nucleotides agree with TRBD2. This CDR3 spans 16 amino acids. The V segment lost 3 bases and the J segment 7 bases; nucleotides outside the gene matches: 13. Per germline, CDR1 MDHEN and CDR2 SYDVKM. CDR3 DNA sequence: TGTGCCAGCAGTTTTGGTCCAAGCGGGAGTTCAGGGACCCAGTACTTC. It translates to CASSFGPSGSSGTQYF.

This clone was counted between two and nine times. V and J are TRBV4-3 and TRBJ1-1; tentative D call: TRBD1 (6 bases). V lost 4 bases to trimming and J lost 4 bases, with 16 bases between them. Germline CDR1 reads LGHNA; CDR2 reads YSLEER. The CDR3 is made up of 15 amino acids. The CDR3 reads CASSPTTGGGTEAFF. The CDR3 DNA is TGCGCCAGCAGCCCCACAACGGGGGGCGGCACTGAAGCTTTCTTT.

About this clone itself: No conserved phenylalanine or tryptophan is present at the end of the CDR3, so a read error is the likely explanation. The DNA is omitted, as the CDR3 cannot be located on it reliably, and the CDR3 follows TCRdb's listing. J is TRBJ1-6 and V is TRBV12-1; the DNA was not used to check the table's D call, TRBD1. TRBV12-1 is described as a pseudogene. The length of the CDR3 is 14 amino acids, counting both ends. The CDR3 protein is CASSLVQGNSPLHL.

There are a few counts of this clone. This chain links TRBV7-9 with TRBJ1-2; 8 bases match TRBD1. V shed 5 bases, J shed 2 bases, and the junction held 7 bases outside the gene matches. CDR1 and CDR2 (germline): SEHNR, FQNEAQ (reference sequence). The CDR3 contains 15 residues. CDR3 DNA: TGTGCCAGCAGCCTAAAGCAGGGGGCAAACTATGGCTACACCTTC. The encoded protein is CASSLKQGANYGYTF.

This clone was seen once. This chain connects TRBV5-1 to TRBJ1-4; no firm D call. Deletions cut 8 bases from V and 3 bases from J, with 17 bases between. CDR1 is SGHRS, CDR2 YFSETQ, per germline. There are 15 residues in the CDR3. CDR3 loop: CASKSGVAANEKLFF. For the CDR3, the DNA is TGCGCCAGTAAGAGTGGAGTCGCGGCTAATGAAAAACTGTTTTTT.

The chain uses TRBV27 and TRBJ2-1, with D possibly TRBD1 on 6 matching bases. V was trimmed by 8 bases and J by 8 bases, leaving 34 bases between them. CDR1 and CDR2 (germline): MNHEY, SMNVEV (reference sequence). This CDR3 is built from 19 residues. CDR3 nucleotides: TGTGCCAGCGCCCCCTGGGCAGGGGCCCGGTTATTTGGTCCATATGAGCAGTTCTTC. Residues: CASAPWAGARLFGPYEQFF.

The chain combines TRBV10-3 with TRBJ1-4; a possible D gene is TRBD1 (6 bases). The V end lost 5 bases, the J end lost 5 bases, and 18 bases lay between the germline ends. The CDR3 consists of 16 residues. From germline, CDR1 is ENHRY and CDR2 SYGVKD. The CDR3 nucleotides are TGTGCCATCAGTAACGTGGGGGGGCATCAAAATGAAAAACTGTTTTTT. Translated: CAISNVGGHQNEKLFF.

The DNA of the CDR3 is TGCAGCGTCGATCGGACAGGGACGAGCACAGATACGCAGTATTTT. Protein: CSVDRTGTSTDTQYF. V and J are TRBV29-1 and TRBJ2-3; 8 positions match TRBD1. This CDR3 comprises 15 residues. Germline trimming cut 6 bases from V and 0 bases from J; bases unmatched to any gene: 8. Germline V gene lookup returns CDR1 SQVTM and CDR2 ANQGSEA.

This clone showed up just once. The gene calls are TRBV5-4 and TRBJ2-7, with a tentative D call TRBD1 (5 bases). Germline V gene lookup returns CDR1 SGHNT and CDR2 YYREEE (reference sequence). V shed 4 bases and J shed 4 bases, with 18 bases lying between them. The CDR3 spans 15 residues. CDR3 in amino acids: CASSRGTTDEYEQYF. CDR3 coding DNA: TGTGCCAGCAGCAGGGGCACGACAGACGAATACGAGCAGTACTTC.

This clone was recorded only once. The rearrangement joins TRBV29-1 to TRBJ2-2, with D unresolved. The CDR3 contains 11 residues. Trimming left V 7 bases short and J 6 bases short, with 9 bases between. CDR1 SQVTM and CDR2 ANQGSEA come from the germline V gene. The CDR3 DNA reads as TGCAGCGCCGCGAGCTCCGGGGAGCTGTTTTTT. It translates to CSAASSGELFF.

CDR3 in DNA: TGTGCCACCAGCAGAGTATTCGGCGGCTCCTACGAGCAGTACTTC. Translating gives CATSRVFGGSYEQYF. The chain carries TRBV15 and TRBJ2-7; the D is unclear. CDR1 LNHNV and CDR2 YYDKDF come from the germline V gene (reference sequence). The V gene lost 1 base and the J gene lost 0 bases, with 10 bases spanning the gap. CDR3 length equals 15 residues.

This sequence joins TRBV14 and TRBJ2-7, with D tentatively TRBD1 (6 bases). Germline V gene lookup returns CDR1 SGHDN and CDR2 FVKESK. The CDR3 length is 14 residues. V lost 0 bases and J lost 4, with 10 bases in between. For the CDR3, the DNA is TGTGCCAGCAGCCAAGATCTAGGGGGTTACGAGCAGTACTTC. Its protein is CASSQDLGGYEQYF.

Comments on this clone: Different DNA sequences within this sample yield the same CDR3. The J gene is TRBJ2-7, the V gene TRBV5-1; perhaps TRBD1 as D (5 bases). The germline V gene has CDR1 SGHRS and CDR2 YFSETQ. V was trimmed by 3 bases and J by 4 bases, leaving 8 bases between them. The CDR3 extends over 12 amino acids. The CDR3 DNA follows: TGCGCCAGCAGCTCCGACAGTTACGAGCAGTACTTC. It codes for CASSSDSYEQYF.

The chain employs TRBV28 and TRBJ2-1; 7 nucleotides align to TRBD2. Losses at the gene ends were 2 bases for V and 3 bases for J; bases not matched to a gene: 1. The CDR3 runs 14 residues. Germline V gives CDR1 MDHEN, CDR2 SYDVKM. The CDR3 DNA follows: TGTGCCAGCAGTTTAGCGGGAGACTACAATGAGCAGTTCTTC. Protein sequence: CASSLAGDYNEQFF. Supplemented by reference TRBV28 and TRBJ2-1, the full variable domain reads DVKVTQSSRYLVKRTGEKVFLECVQDMDHENMFWYRQDPGLGLRLIYFSYDVKMKEKGDIPEGYSVSREKKERFSLILESASTNQTSMYLCASSLAGDYNEQFFGPGTRLTVL.

This clone was observed once. This sequence joins TRBV30 and TRBJ1-2, with D tentatively TRBD1 (6 bases). The germline V gene has CDR1 GTSNPN and CDR2 SVGIG (reference sequence). The CDR3 contains 17 residues. V gave up 0 bases and J gave up 8 bases, with 25 bases separating them. CDR3 amino acids: CAWSVSPYRDTWEGYTF. As DNA, the CDR3 is TGTGCCTGGAGTGTCTCCCCGTACCGGGACACCTGGGAGGGCTACACCTTC.

The chain combines TRBV2 with TRBJ2-3, with D perhaps matching TRBD2 (7 bases). CDR3 length: 14 residues. The germline gives CDR1 SNHLY, CDR2 FYNNEI. V was pared by 11 bases and J by 6 bases, with 21 bases between. CDR3 residues: CAVLVGGPSDTQYF. The CDR3 region has the DNA TGTGCCGTACTAGTGGGGGGGCCAAGCGATACGCAGTATTTT.